This T cell receptor (beta chain) originates from a study of blood T cell repertoires in COVID-19. On the study more broadly: The United States, Italy and Spain were the sources of the acute and convalescent COVID-19 samples. The analysed material was cDNA or gDNA that came from T cells, B-cell-depleted T cells, or PBMCs.

CDR3 size: 17 residues. From germline, CDR1 is SGDLS and CDR2 YYNGEE. With V trimmed by 3 bases and J by 5 bases, 10 bases remained unmatched. Authors' data handling: How many nucleated cells were present was estimated from reference gene primer amplification. Sequenced by immunoSEQ multiplex PCR; TCRdb stores in-frame clones only, minus some. That table supplies the V and J calls and clone size; D and trimming were determined from the DNA. The profile covers roughly 200,000 clones, with approximately 86% appearing a single time and 3% to 3.5% taken by the ten largest. The sequence came from a man aged 55 to 70 with acute or convalescent COVID-19. The V gene is TRBV9, the J gene TRBJ1-6; 8 bases agree with TRBD1. Sequencing was performed on peripheral blood. The CDR3 loop reads CASSESPGGGNNSPLHF. The CDR3 coding sequence is TGTGCCAGCAGCGAATCCCCAGGGGGCGGAAATAATTCACCCCTCCACTTT.